These 21 T cell receptor beta chains originate from one sample sequenced in a study of shared clonotypes between healthy human individuals. Profiling relied on immunoSEQ multiplex PCR, and the TCRdb table lists in-frame clones only, not all of them. The repertoire includes some 2 million clones, over 85% of them detected once, and 0.1% to 0.15% sits in the top ten. Sequencing was performed on naive CD4+ T cells sorted from blood. Specified subset: CD45RA+ positively selected. The receptors shown here come from a man aged 18 to 30 in good health.

This chain connects TRBV2 to TRBJ2-2, with unresolved D. The CDR3 runs to 13 residues. V was cut by 3 bases and J by 5 bases, with 7 bases left in between. Germline V lookup: CDR1 SNHLY, CDR2 FYNNEI. For the CDR3, the DNA is TGTGCCAGCAGTGAGTTTATAACCGGGGAGCTGTTTTTT. Translated, it gives CASSEFITGELFF.

The chain uses TRBV30 and TRBJ1-4; TRBD1 is a possible D gene (6 bases). Trimming pared 2 bases from V and 7 bases from J, leaving 17 bases between. Germline assignment: CDR1 GTSNPN and CDR2 SVGIG (reference sequence). The CDR3 runs to 15 residues. The CDR3 nucleotides read TGTGCCTGGAGTTCCTGGAGGGGGTATAGTGAAAAACTGTTTTTT. Protein product: CAWSSWRGYSEKLFF.

This rearrangement joins TRBV10-3 to TRBJ1-1; no firm D call. V lost 3 bases, J lost 6 bases, and 14 bases lay in between. Germline V lookup: CDR1 ENHRY, CDR2 SYGVKD. This CDR3 has 14 amino acids. The CDR3 sequence: CAISDKGSFSEAFF. The CDR3 DNA reads TGTGCCATCAGTGATAAGGGTTCTTTCTCTGAAGCTTTCTTT.

The rearrangement uses TRBV29-1 and TRBJ1-3; TRBD1 might be the D (5 bases). CDR3 length: 12 amino acids. V shed 6 bases and J shed 2 bases, with 8 bases lying between them. The germline V gene has CDR1 SQVTM and CDR2 ANQGSEA. CDR3 protein: CSVGTPGNTIYF. The CDR3 nucleotides are TGCAGCGTGGGGACTCCTGGAAACACCATATATTTT.

The chain is built from TRBV5-1 and TRBJ2-1; D possibly matches TRBD1 or TRBD2 (5 bases each). This CDR3 has 16 amino acids. Per germline, CDR1 SGHRS and CDR2 YFSETQ. V shed 4 bases and J shed 6 bases, with 20 bases lying between them. Written as DNA, the CDR3 is TGCGCCAGCAGCCCTACCGGGACCTCCTTCCCCAATGAGCAGTTCTTC. Translation: CASSPTGTSFPNEQFF.

This chain uses TRBV2 with TRBJ2-5; 8 nucleotides match TRBD2. Trimming took 7 bases from V and 3 from J; bases not matched to a gene: 22. Germline lookup yields CDR1 SNHLY and CDR2 FYNNEI. The CDR3 has 19 amino acids. For the CDR3, the DNA is TGTGCCAGCATCTCCCGACCCCCTGCGGGAGGTGGGGATGAAGAGACCCAGTACTTC. Translating gives CASISRPPAGGGDEETQYF.

The chain carries TRBV10-3 and TRBJ2-3, with D unresolved. CDR3 size: 12 residues. CDR1 and CDR2 from the germline V gene are ENHRY and SYGVKD. Trimming shortened V by 11 bases and J by 4 bases, and 13 bases separated the two germline ends. The CDR3, as DNA: TGTGCCGTAACGGGCTACTCAGATACGCAGTATTTT. Translated, it gives CAVTGYSDTQYF.

The chain employs TRBV2 and TRBJ1-5, with D possibly being TRBD1 (5 bases). Trimming left V 0 bases short and J 0 bases short, with 12 bases between. The CDR3 runs to 17 residues. Germline V gives CDR1 SNHLY, CDR2 FYNNEI. The CDR3, as DNA: TGTGCCAGCAGTGAAGCGGCAGGGACTTATAGCAATCAGCCCCAGCATTTT. Translated: CASSEAAGTYSNQPQHF.

The chain couples TRBV19 to TRBJ2-1, with 10 nucleotides matching TRBD1. The CDR3 contains 17 residues. Trimming took 7 bases from V and 7 from J; bases not matched to a gene: 16. Germline V lookup: CDR1 LNHDA, CDR2 SQIVND (reference sequence). DNA for the CDR3: TGTGCCAGTATATCTCCGGGTGGGACAGGGGAGGAAAATGAGCAGTTCTTC. It translates to CASISPGGTGEENEQFF.

This rearrangement joins TRBV10-1 to TRBJ2-3; D possibly corresponds to TRBD2 (5 bases). This CDR3 region has 16 residues. V gave up 2 bases and J gave up 6 bases, with 18 bases separating them. Germline CDR1 reads WNHNN; CDR2 reads SYGVQD (reference sequence). The DNA for the CDR3 is TGCGCCAGCAGTGAGACCAGTCGGGAAGTGAGGGATACGCAGTATTTT. Translated, it gives CASSETSREVRDTQYF.

The rearrangement uses TRBV9 and TRBJ2-3, with TRBD2 identical over 10 bases. The CDR3 length is 15 residues. V lost 4 bases, J lost 0 bases, and 2 bases stayed unmatched. The germline gives CDR1 SGDLS, CDR2 YYNGEE. The CDR3 DNA reads TGTGCCAGCAGCTGGACTAGCGGTAGCACAGATACGCAGTATTTT. This encodes CASSWTSGSTDTQYF. Full variable domain (outside the CDR3, taken from reference TRBV9 and TRBJ2-3): DSGVTQTPKHLITATGQRVTLRCSPRSGDLSVYWYQQSLDQGLQFLIQYYNGEERAKGNILERFSAQQFPDLHSELNLSSLELGDSALYFCASSWTSGSTDTQYFGPGTRLTVL.

The genes are TRBV7-2 and TRBJ2-7; D might be TRBD1 (6 bases). The CDR3 consists of 14 residues. CDR1 is SGHTA and CDR2 is FQGNSA in the germline V gene. With 4 bases removed from V and 3 bases from J, the gap between germline ends came to 13 bases. This CDR3 is CASSSIQGRYEQYF. DNA of the CDR3: TGTGCCAGCAGCTCCATACAGGGCCGCTACGAGCAGTACTTC.

J is TRBJ2-6 and V is TRBV5-1, with D hard to call. With 6 bases removed from V and 1 base from J, the gap between germline ends came to 11 bases. This CDR3 region has 15 residues. Germline V gene sequence: CDR1 SGHRS, CDR2 YFSETQ. In DNA, the CDR3 is TGCGCCAGCAACCGCGACCAGTCTGGGGCCAACGTCCTGACTTTC. Its protein is CASNRDQSGANVLTF.

This chain uses TRBV2 with TRBJ2-2; D gene ambiguous. Germline loops: CDR1 SNHLY, CDR2 FYNNEI. The CDR3 consists of 15 residues. The germline V and J ends were trimmed by 4 bases and 5 bases, with 14 bases remaining between them. CDR3 residues: CASSVEGMGTGELFF. DNA for the CDR3: TGTGCCAGCAGTGTAGAAGGAATGGGTACCGGGGAGCTGTTTTTT.

V and J are TRBV6-1 and TRBJ1-6, with D possibly matching TRBD1 (5 bases). CDR1 and CDR2 (germline): MNHNS, SASEGT. This CDR3 has 21 residues. V was trimmed by 0 bases and J by 5 bases, leaving 26 bases between them. CDR3 coding DNA: TGTGCCAGCAGTGAAGCGAGGTGGGCAGGGTTTCCTCATATGGATAATTCACCCCTCCACTTT. This encodes CASSEARWAGFPHMDNSPLHF.

The chain employs TRBV5-1 and TRBJ2-5; TRBD1 agrees at 9 bases. Germline assignment: CDR1 SGHRS and CDR2 YFSETQ. The CDR3 loop spans 15 amino acids. V trimming: 4 bases; J trimming: 1 base; junction bases outside the gene matches: 5. CDR3 sequence (DNA): TGCGCCAGCAGCCCACAGGGACAGGGCCAAGAGACCCAGTACTTC. Encoded protein: CASSPQGQGQETQYF.

Comments on this clone: Other DNA variants within this sample encode the same CDR3. V usage is TRBV11-3 and J usage is TRBJ2-5; D ambiguous. The CDR3 has 13 residues. Germline V CDR1 and CDR2: SGHNT, YENEEA. Trimming took off 1 base at V and 2 bases at J, with 5 bases between the two ends. CDR3: CASSLGQQETQYF. DNA for the CDR3: TGTGCCAGCAGCTTAGGTCAACAAGAGACCCAGTACTTC.

Worth noting for this clone: Distinct nucleotide sequences in the sample also encode this CDR3. The rearrangement joins TRBV12-5 to TRBJ2-7, with 9 positions matching TRBD1. The CDR3 covers 14 residues. Trimming removed 1 base from V and 4 bases from J; junction bases left unmatched: 2. Germline values: CDR1 LGHNT, CDR2 FRNRAP. The CDR3 coding sequence is TGTGCTAGTGGTTTGGAACAGGGGGCGTACGAGCAGTACTTC. The encoded protein is CASGLEQGAYEQYF.

This clone was found a few times. The V gene is TRBV4-1, the J gene TRBJ2-7; a possible D gene is TRBD1 (5 bases). Germline V CDR1 and CDR2: MGHRA, YSYEKL. The CDR3 consists of 14 residues. The V gene lost 4 bases and the J gene lost 3 bases, with 13 bases spanning the gap. CDR3 sequence: CASSLILQVYEQYF. DNA for the CDR3: TGCGCCAGCAGCCTTATACTACAGGTCTACGAGCAGTACTTC.

The genes are TRBV30 and TRBJ1-4; D is perhaps TRBD1 (6 bases). The V and J ends lost 5 bases and 3 bases respectively, with 13 bases between them. The CDR3 runs 14 residues. CDR1 is GTSNPN, CDR2 SVGIG, per germline (reference sequence). DNA of the CDR3: TGTGCCTGGGGAATTCAGGGGTCTAATGAAAAACTGTTTTTT. This encodes CAWGIQGSNEKLFF. The entire variable domain, with the rest obtained from reference TRBV30 and TRBJ1-4, is as follows: SQTIHQWPATLVQPVGSPLSLECTVEGTSNPNLYWYRQAAGRGLQLLFYSVGIGQISSEVPQNLSASRPQDRQFILSSKKLLLSDSGFYLCAWGIQGSNEKLFFGSGTQLSVL.

V and J are TRBV5-1 and TRBJ2-5, with 13 bases matching TRBD2. CDR1 and CDR2 from the germline V gene are SGHRS and YFSETQ. This CDR3 region has 16 residues. With V trimmed by 3 bases and J by 4 bases, 6 bases remained unmatched. CDR3 loop: CASSSRTSGSGETQYF. The CDR3 DNA reads TGCGCCAGCAGCTCCCGGACTAGCGGGAGTGGAGAGACCCAGTACTTC.